These T cell receptor beta chains were read from a single sample in a study of T cells in Graves' hyperthyroidism and ophthalmopathy. TCRdb redid the calling of the multiplex PCR reads with MiXCR, one entry per CDR3 protein. The repertoire holds approximately 350,000 distinct CDR3 sequences, with roughly 15% as singletons. The sample consisted of blood. These receptors were collected from a woman aged 55-70 years with Graves' ophthalmopathy. The CDR3 runs from the conserved cysteine through the conserved F or W. The order of the fields is D gene, V gene, clone size, J gene, CDR3 DNA, CDR3 protein. A D gene is named only where the DNA matches it firmly. The listing skips clone size in some rows; elsewhere it reads once, few, many or a size class.

NA	TRBV7-2	many	TRBJ2-2	TGTGCCAGCAGCTACCTGAACACCGGGGAGCTGTTTTTT	CASSYLNTGELFF
TRBD1	TRBV2	many	TRBJ1-6	TGTGCCAGCGGAGGACAGGCGGGATCACCCCTCCACTTT	CASGGQAGSPLHF
NA	TRBV6-1	many	TRBJ2-1	TGTGCCAGCAGTTACGGGATTGCACCCAGCTCCTACAATGAGCAGTTCTTC	CASSYGIAPSSYNEQFF
TRBD2	TRBV7-2	many	TRBJ2-5	TGTGCCAGCAGCCGGAGGCAGCGGGAGGGAGAGACCCAGTACTTC	CASSRRQREGETQYF
NA	TRBV11-2	many	TRBJ2-1	TGTGCCAGCAGCTTAGAGGGCGGGATGGATTATGAGCAGTTCTTC	CASSLEGGMDYEQFF
NA	TRBV2	many	TRBJ2-5	TGTGCCAGCAGTTGGGACCAGGGGTTCCAAGAGACCCAGTACTTC	CASSWDQGFQETQYF
TRBD2	TRBV6-1	many	TRBJ2-5	TGTGCCAGCAGTGAACCGGCCGGGACTAGCAAACAGACCCAGTACTTC	CASSEPAGTSKQTQYF
NA	TRBV7-8	NA	TRBJ1-2	TGTGCCAGCAGCTTAAGGTGGGGGGCTGGCTACACCTTC	CASSLRWGAGYTF
NA	TRBV6-5	NA	TRBJ2-1	TGTGCCAGCAGTTACTCGGGGTTCGGTGAGCAGTTCTTC	CASSYSGFGEQFF
TRBD1	TRBV24-1	many	TRBJ2-1	TGTGCCACCAGTGATTTCGGACAGGGTTCCTATGAGCAGTTCTTC	CATSDFGQGSYEQFF
NA	TRBV7-8	NA	TRBJ2-2	TGTGCCAGCGCGTTGGGGCGGGTCACCGGGGAGCTGTTTTTT	CASALGRVTGELFF
NA	TRBV20-1	few	TRBJ1-2	TGCAGTGCTAGGGGAACCGGGGTAGCCTATGGCTACACCTTC	CSARGTGVAYGYTF
NA	TRBV28	few	TRBJ2-2	TGTGCCAGCAGTTTAGGAGGCCCCGGTTCCGGGGAGCTGTTTTTT	CASSLGGPGSGELFF
TRBD2	TRBV2	many	TRBJ2-7	TGTGCCAGCGGGGTGACTAGCGGATACTACGAGCAGTACTTC	CASGVTSGYYEQYF
NA	TRBV28	many	TRBJ1-2	TGTGCCAGCAGTTTAAGCCCGGACGAGAACTATGGCTACACCTTC	CASSLSPDENYGYTF
TRBD1	TRBV19	few	TRBJ2-7	TGTGCCAGTAGTATCGACAGGGGACCCTACGAGCAGTACTTC	CASSIDRGPYEQYF
TRBD2	TRBV27	many	TRBJ2-3	TGTGCCAGCAGTCAGCTAGCGGGAGACGGTCATACGCAGTATTTT	CASSQLAGDGHTQYF
TRBD1	TRBV7-9	few	TRBJ2-3	TGTGCCAGCAGCACGACAGGGCCCACAGATACGCAGTATTTT	CASSTTGPTDTQYF
NA	TRBV7-9	many	TRBJ2-5	TGTGCCAGCAGCTTACCCTTGGGGGGGGCGGCCCAGTACTTC	CASSLPLGGAAQYF
NA	TRBV5-1	many	TRBJ2-5	TGTGCCAGCAGCTTCGAAGGGGAGACCCAGTACTTC	CASSFEGETQYF
NA	TRBV20-1	many	TRBJ1-5	TGCAGTGCTAATAGGGAGAATCAGCCCCAGCATTTT	CSANRENQPQHF
NA	TRBV6-5	few	TRBJ2-2	TGTGCCAGCAGTTACTCTTGGGGCTTGGTAGGGCGCTGGGAGCTGTTTTTT	CASSYSWGLVGRWELFF
TRBD1	TRBV28	many	TRBJ1-2	TGTGCCAGCAGTCCCCCCCGACAGGGGCACTATGGCTACACCTTC	CASSPPRQGHYGYTF
NA	TRBV30	many	TRBJ2-7	TGTGCCTGGAGGAGAGCAGGGTCCTACGAGCAGTACTTC	CAWRRAGSYEQYF
NA	TRBV18	NA	TRBJ1-1	TGTGCCAGCTCACCAGTTCCCGACACTGAAGCTTTCTTT	CASSPVPDTEAFF
TRBD1	TRBV28	many	TRBJ2-5	TGTGCCATCCAAGCGGACAGGTCCCAAGAGACCCAGTACTTC	CAIQADRSQETQYF
NA	TRBV3-1	NA	TRBJ1-6	TGTGCCAGCAGCCAAGATAGGGCGGAAAATTCACCCCTCCACTTT	CASSQDRAENSPLHF
TRBD2	TRBV10-3	many	TRBJ2-3	TGTGCCATCAGCGAAGTGAGCGGGAGTAGCACAGATACGCAGTATTTT	CAISEVSGSSTDTQYF
NA	TRBV29-1	NA	TRBJ1-2	TGCAGCGTTGTAGGCGGGGGGCCTGCGAGCTATGGCTACACCTTC	CSVVGGGPASYGYTF
NA	TRBV20-1	few	TRBJ2-6	TGCAGTGCTAGAGATTTAGACTCTGGGGCCAACGTCCTGACTTTC	CSARDLDSGANVLTF
TRBD2	TRBV5-1	many	TRBJ2-4	TGCGCCAGCAGCTACACTAGCGGGAACATTCAGTACTTC	CASSYTSGNIQYF
NA	TRBV2	many	TRBJ2-7	TGTGCCAGCATCCAGATGGGGACCTCGGCCGAGCAGTACTTC	CASIQMGTSAEQYF
TRBD2	TRBV11-2	many	TRBJ2-7	TGTGCCAGCAGCTTAGATAAACTAGCGGCCTTCGGGTACGAGCAGTACTTC	CASSLDKLAAFGYEQYF
TRBD2	TRBV29-1	many	TRBJ2-7	TGCAGCGTTGAACCGCCTAGCGGGAGCCCTGGCGAGCAGTACTTC	CSVEPPSGSPGEQYF
TRBD1	TRBV6-4	once	TRBJ2-2	TGTGCCAGCAGCGCCCAGACAGGGTGGAACACCGGGGAGCTGTTTTTT	CASSAQTGWNTGELFF
NA	TRBV9	NA	TRBJ2-1	TGTGCCAGCAGCGTAGGAGCGGCCGAATGGAATGAGCAGTTCTTC	CASSVGAAEWNEQFF
NA	TRBV5-4	few	TRBJ2-1	TGTGCCAGCAGCTTGGATGCCCAGGTTAACAATGAGCAGTTCTTC	CASSLDAQVNNEQFF
NA	TRBV29-1	NA	TRBJ1-2	TGCAGCGGCCGGGACGCCTTTAACTATGGCTACACCTTC	CSGRDAFNYGYTF
NA	TRBV29-1	many	TRBJ2-2	TGCAGCGGTATGGCGGGCCGCCCCGGGGAGCTGTTTTTT	CSGMAGRPGELFF
TRBD1	TRBV11-2	NA	TRBJ1-2	TGTGTCAGCAGCCCAGCGACGGGGACAGGGGGGAACTATGGCTACACCTTC	CVSSPATGTGGNYGYTF
TRBD1	TRBV2	many	TRBJ2-1	TGTGCCAGCAGTGGCCGGGACAGGGGGTCTAGCAGGTACAATGAGCAGTTCTTC	CASSGRDRGSSRYNEQFF
NA	TRBV28	many	TRBJ2-1	TGTGCCAGCAGTTTAAACGAGGGGTTAGGTGAGCAGTTCTTC	CASSLNEGLGEQFF
TRBD1	TRBV6-1	NA	TRBJ1-5	TGTGCCAGTTCCATAGGACAGGGCAGAAGCAATCAGCCCCAGCATTTT	CASSIGQGRSNQPQHF
NA	TRBV5-8	NA	TRBJ2-2	TGTGCCAGCAGCTTGGCCATCCTCCCAGGGGAGCTGTTTTTT	CASSLAILPGELFF
NA	TRBV7-9	few	TRBJ2-7	TGTGCCAGCAGCTCCCAGGGGTCCTACGAGCAGTACTTC	CASSSQGSYEQYF
TRBD1	TRBV19	NA	TRBJ2-2	TGTGCCAGTAGTAACCGGGACAGGGGTAGCGCCGGGGAGCTGTTTTTT	CASSNRDRGSAGELFF
TRBD2	TRBV5-1	many	TRBJ2-2	TGCGCCAGCAGCTTGGCGACTAGCGGGACCGGGGAGCTGTTTTTT	CASSLATSGTGELFF
NA	TRBV5-1	many	TRBJ2-7	TGCGCCAGCAGCTTGGATGGAGGGACAAAAGTCTACGAGCAGTACTTC	CASSLDGGTKVYEQYF
TRBD1	TRBV3-1	many	TRBJ1-1	TGTGCCAGCAGCCGCGCGTCAGGGGGCCTCGGCACTGAAGCTTTCTTT	CASSRASGGLGTEAFF
NA	TRBV3-1	many	TRBJ1-4	TGTGCCAGCAGCCATAGGACAAATAATGAAAAACTGTTTTTT	CASSHRTNNEKLFF
NA	TRBV2	many	TRBJ1-1	TGTGCCAGCAGTGATGAAGGCCTCATGAACACTGAAGCTTTCTTT	CASSDEGLMNTEAFF